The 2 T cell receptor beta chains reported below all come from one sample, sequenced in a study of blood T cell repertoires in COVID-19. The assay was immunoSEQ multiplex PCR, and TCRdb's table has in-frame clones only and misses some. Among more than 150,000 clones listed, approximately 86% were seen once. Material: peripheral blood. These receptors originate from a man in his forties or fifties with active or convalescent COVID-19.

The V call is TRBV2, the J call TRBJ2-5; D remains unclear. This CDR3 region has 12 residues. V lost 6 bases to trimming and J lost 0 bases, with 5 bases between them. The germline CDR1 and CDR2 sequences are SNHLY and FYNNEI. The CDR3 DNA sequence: TGTGCCAGCAGACAGAACCAAGAGACCCAGTACTTC. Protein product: CASRQNQETQYF.

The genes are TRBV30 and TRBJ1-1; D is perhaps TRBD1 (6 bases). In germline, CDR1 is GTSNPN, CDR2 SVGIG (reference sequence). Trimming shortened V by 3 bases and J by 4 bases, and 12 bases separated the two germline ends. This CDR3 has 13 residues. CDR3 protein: CAWRGGPGTEAFF. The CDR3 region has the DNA TGTGCCTGGAGAGGGGGACCAGGCACTGAAGCTTTCTTT.